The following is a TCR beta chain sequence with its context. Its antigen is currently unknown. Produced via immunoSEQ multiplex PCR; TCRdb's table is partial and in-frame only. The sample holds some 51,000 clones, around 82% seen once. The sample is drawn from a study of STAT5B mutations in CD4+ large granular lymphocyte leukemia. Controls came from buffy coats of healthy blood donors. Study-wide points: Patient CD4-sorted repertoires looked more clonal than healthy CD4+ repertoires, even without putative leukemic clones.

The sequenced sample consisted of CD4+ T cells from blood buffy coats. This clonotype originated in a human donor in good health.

The CDR3 sequence is CASSLESATINEKLFF. The DNA for the CDR3 is TGTGCCAGCAGCTTAGAGAGCGCCACGATTAATGAAAAACTGTTTTTT. The chain combines TRBV7-8 with TRBJ1-4, with D uncertain. The CDR3 contains 16 residues. CDR1 is SGHVS and CDR2 is FQNEAQ in the germline V gene. The V end was cut by 1 base, the J end by 4 bases, with 13 bases between.